This T cell receptor (beta chain) was identified during a study of T cell repertoires in cytomegalovirus infection. The wider study: Matching HLA type, along with CMV infection, was indicated by public TCR beta signatures.

TCRdb passed the reads through MiXCR, listing each CDR3 protein once. The data contain approximately 730,000 distinct CDR3 sequences, 25% to 30% of them singletons. Notes on this clonotype: Its specificity is not known.

Study-wide results and caveats: CMV-specific TCR beta clonotypes restricted by HLA-C dominated the ex vivo response. Cumulative frequency (of public TCR beta family members) identified carriers of CMV plus the relevant HLA.

The CDR3 extends over 14 amino acids. The V gene lost 2 bases and the J gene lost 7 bases, with 13 bases spanning the gap. The sample consisted of cultured CD8+ T cells from PBMCs, taken from culture after CMV antigen stimulation. The receptor was isolated from a human donor in good health (CMV status not recorded). Some clones in this sample may be carry-over from other donors' samples. V usage is TRBV12-3 or TRBV12-4 and J usage is TRBJ2-3; perhaps TRBD1 as D (5 bases). The CDR3 sequence is CASSLPGFDHTQYF. The CDR3 nucleotides read TGTGCCAGCAGTTTACCAGGGTTTGATCATACGCAGTATTTT.